The 4 T cell receptor beta chains given below trace back to one sample, sequenced in a study of CD8 T cells in ankylosing spondylitis. TCRdb called the 5' RACE reads again in MiXCR, with one record for every CDR3 protein. Altogether about 160,000 distinct CDR3 sequences are present, around 19% being singletons, with the ten largest covering roughly 8%. Material for sequencing was blood, either unsorted or a sorted T cell fraction (not recorded which). The source of these receptors is a male donor with ankylosing spondylitis or in good health (not recorded which).

This clonotype was seen ten or more times. The chain carries TRBV6-1 and TRBJ1-3; 9 bases fit TRBD1. The J segment lost 3 bases and the V segment lost 5 bases, leaving 8 bases of the junction unmatched. This CDR3 contains 16 residues. Germline values: CDR1 MNHNS, CDR2 SASEGT. The CDR3 is CASSRATGGFGNTIYF. The CDR3 bases are TGTGCCAGCAGTCGCGCTACAGGGGGCTTTGGAAACACCATATATTTT.

This clonotype has only a few counts. V usage is TRBV10-2 and J usage is TRBJ2-7; no clear D. Trimming took off 5 bases at V and 1 base at J, with 9 bases between the two ends. The CDR3 runs to 13 residues. Germline CDR1 reads WSHSY; CDR2 reads SAAADI. DNA for the CDR3: TGCGCCAGCAGTCGGATAGGGTCCTACGAGCAGTACTTC. It translates to CASSRIGSYEQYF.

V gene TRBV6-1 combines with J gene TRBJ1-5, with TRBD1 matching 10 bases. With 6 bases clipped from V and 3 bases from J, the junction kept 11 bases outside the gene matches. The V gene's germline CDR1 is MNHNS and CDR2 SASEGT. The CDR3 length is 17 residues. In DNA, the CDR3 is TGTGCCAGCAGCTCCGGGACAGGGGTCGACCACAATCAGCCCCAGCATTTT. Translation: CASSSGTGVDHNQPQHF.

The chain has TRBV19 and TRBJ1-1, with a tentative D call TRBD1 (5 bases). V lost 0 bases and J lost 6, with 14 bases in between. The CDR3 covers 15 residues. Germline V gene data show CDR1 as LNHDA and CDR2 as SQIVND (reference sequence). The CDR3 region is CASSIDLRTRPEAFF. In DNA form, the CDR3 reads TGTGCCAGTAGTATAGATCTCAGGACACGGCCTGAAGCTTTCTTT. The full variable domain, in which reference TRBV19 and TRBJ1-1 provide the parts outside the CDR3, is DGGITQSPKYLFRKEGQNVTLSCEQNLNHDAMYWYRQDPGQGLRLIYYSQIVNDFQKGDIAEGYSVSREKKESFPLTVTSAQKNPTAFYLCASSIDLRTRPEAFFGQGTRLTVV.